The TCR beta chain described here comes from a study of blood T cell repertoires in COVID-19. Overall study: COVID-19 samples, acute and convalescent, were from the United States, Italy and Spain. The analysed material was cDNA or gDNA that came from T cells, B-cell-depleted T cells, or PBMCs.

Original data processing: Reference gene primer amplification gave nucleated cell count estimates. Libraries were prepared by immunoSEQ multiplex PCR; TCRdb keeps only in-frame clonotypes and omits some of them. V and J calls and clone size are given by that table; D and trimming were obtained from the DNA. The data hold 300,000 to 400,000 clones, with around 90% observed a single time. CDR1 is SNHLY, CDR2 FYNNEI, per germline. Unmatched junction bases numbered 15, after V lost 7 bases and J lost 4 bases. The CDR3 loop spans 17 amino acids. Specimen: peripheral blood. The clonotype was recovered from a man aged 45-65 years with active or convalescent COVID-19. V is TRBV2 and J is TRBJ2-5, with 10 positions matching TRBD1. The CDR3 loop reads CASMVKQGQGLGETQYF. The CDR3 DNA follows: TGTGCCAGCATGGTTAAGCAGGGACAGGGGTTAGGAGAGACCCAGTACTTC. Filled out from reference TRBV2 and TRBJ2-5, the complete variable domain reads EPEVTQTPSHQVTQMGQEVILRCVPISNHLYFYWYRQILGQKVEFLVSFYNNEISEKSEIFDDQFSVERPDGSNFTLKIRSTKLEDSAMYFCASMVKQGQGLGETQYFGPGTRLLVL.